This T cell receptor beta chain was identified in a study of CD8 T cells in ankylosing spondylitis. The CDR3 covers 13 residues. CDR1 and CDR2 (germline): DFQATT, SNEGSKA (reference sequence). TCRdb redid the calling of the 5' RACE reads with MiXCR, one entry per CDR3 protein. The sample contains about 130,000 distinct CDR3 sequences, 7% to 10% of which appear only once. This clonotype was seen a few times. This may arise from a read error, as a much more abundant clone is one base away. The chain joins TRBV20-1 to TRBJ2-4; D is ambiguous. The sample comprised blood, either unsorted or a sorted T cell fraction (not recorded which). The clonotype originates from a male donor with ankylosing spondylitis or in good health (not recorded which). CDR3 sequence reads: CSVYTRFKNSQYF. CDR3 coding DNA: TGCAGTGTCTATACGAGATTCAAAAACAGTCAGTACTTC.